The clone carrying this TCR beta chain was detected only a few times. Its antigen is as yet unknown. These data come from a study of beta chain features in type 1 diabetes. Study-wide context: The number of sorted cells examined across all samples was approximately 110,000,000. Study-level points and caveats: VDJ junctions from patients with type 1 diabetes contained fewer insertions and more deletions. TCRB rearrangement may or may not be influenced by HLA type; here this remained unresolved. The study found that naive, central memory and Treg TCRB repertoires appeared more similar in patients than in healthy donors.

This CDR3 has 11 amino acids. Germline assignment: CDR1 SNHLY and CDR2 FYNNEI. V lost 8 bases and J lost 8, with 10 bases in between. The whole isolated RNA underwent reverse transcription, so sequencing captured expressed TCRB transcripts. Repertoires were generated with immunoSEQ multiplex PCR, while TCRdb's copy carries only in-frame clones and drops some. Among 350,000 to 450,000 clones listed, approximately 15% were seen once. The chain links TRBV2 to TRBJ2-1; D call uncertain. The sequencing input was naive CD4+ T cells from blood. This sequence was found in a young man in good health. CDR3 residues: CASRVSDEQFF. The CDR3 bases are TGTGCCAGCCGGGTTTCAGATGAGCAGTTCTTC. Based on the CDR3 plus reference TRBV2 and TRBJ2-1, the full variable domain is EPEVTQTPSHQVTQMGQEVILRCVPISNHLYFYWYRQILGQKVEFLVSFYNNEISEKSEIFDDQFSVERPDGSNFTLKIRSTKLEDSAMYFCASRVSDEQFFGPGTRLTVL.